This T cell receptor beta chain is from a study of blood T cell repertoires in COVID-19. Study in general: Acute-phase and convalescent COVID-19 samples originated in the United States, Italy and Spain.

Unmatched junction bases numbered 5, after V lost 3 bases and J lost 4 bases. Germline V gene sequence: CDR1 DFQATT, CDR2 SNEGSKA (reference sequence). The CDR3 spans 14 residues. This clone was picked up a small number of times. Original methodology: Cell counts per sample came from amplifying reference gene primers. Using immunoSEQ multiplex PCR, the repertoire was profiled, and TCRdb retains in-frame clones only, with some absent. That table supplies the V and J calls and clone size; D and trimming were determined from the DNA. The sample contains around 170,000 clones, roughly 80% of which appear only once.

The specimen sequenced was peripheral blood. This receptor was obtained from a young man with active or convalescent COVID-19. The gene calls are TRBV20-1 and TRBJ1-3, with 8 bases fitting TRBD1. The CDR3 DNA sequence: TGCAGTGCTAGTCAGGGGGCGGGCGGAAACACCATATATTTT. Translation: CSASQGAGGNTIYF.